This TCR beta chain was documented in a study of spatial heterogeneity in lung cancer. General study findings and limits: Tumor mutation count correlated with how many alpha and beta TCRs expanded intratumorally.

Every TCR cDNA molecule bore its own unique molecular identifier. MiXCR was run by TCRdb on the 5' RACE reads, yielding one entry per CDR3 protein. The sample gives around 7,700 distinct CDR3 sequences, around 9.9% of which show up once; about 9.3% is in the top ten. This clonotype was picked up many times. Antigen specificity is unknown. This sample's time point: sample taken at primary tumor resection. Untreated early-stage non-small cell lung cancer patients, 70 to 85 in total, were the donors. The authors sequenced whole RNA from tumor, nontumor lung or frozen PBMC without sorting. The TCR was taken from a male donor with early-stage non-small cell lung cancer. This specimen was lung tumor tissue, taken at surgery.

The CDR3 DNA reads as TGTGCCAGCAGCTTGGGCGGCAGGATGAGCGGGTCTGAAGCTTTCTTT. As protein: CASSLGGRMSGSEAFF. The chain employs TRBV7-9 and TRBJ1-1; no clear D gene. Trimming cost V 3 bases and J 6 bases, with 20 bases left between them. The CDR3 has 16 residues. Germline V gene sequence: CDR1 SEHNR, CDR2 FQNEAQ (reference sequence).